This T cell receptor (beta chain) was identified in a study of cytomegalovirus exposure and HLA in healthy donors. Study details: A prior study identified 117 million unique TCR beta sequences from about 180 million T cells.

Looked up from germline, CDR1 is LNHDA and CDR2 is SQIVND (reference sequence). CDR3 length: 13 amino acids. V gave up 10 bases and J gave up 0 bases, with 12 bases separating them. Primers: 60 Vbeta forward and 13 Jbeta reverse. The protocol was immunoSEQ multiplex PCR, while the TCRdb copy is restricted to in-frame clones and leaves out a portion. The sample has around 140,000 clones; about four fifths are singletons. The rearrangement links TRBV19 to TRBJ1-1, with D maybe TRBD1 (5 bases). The specimen sequenced was PBMCs. The source of this sequence is a middle-aged woman in good health and CMV-seropositive. The CDR3 here is CATHRQMNTEAFF. The CDR3 DNA sequence: TGTGCCACCCATAGACAGATGAACACTGAAGCTTTCTTT.